The rows below give T cell receptor beta chains drawn from one sample of a study of cytomegalovirus exposure and HLA in healthy donors. The assay was immunoSEQ multiplex PCR, and TCRdb's table has in-frame clones only and misses some. Found here are approximately 120,000 clones, 78% of them singletons; the top ten hold roughly 11%. Sequenced input: PBMCs. The receptors come from a man younger than 45 in good health and CMV-seropositive. CDR3s include the opening cysteine and the closing phenylalanine or tryptophan. Each record gives: J gene, V gene, D gene, CDR3 DNA, CDR3 protein. A D gene is named only where the DNA matches it firmly.

J gene: TRBJ2-2; V gene: TRBV28; D gene: TRBD1; CDR3 DNA: TGTGCCAGCAGTCCCTTTACTCGGGACAGGTTGAGGCGGAGAAACACCGGGGAGCTGTTTTTT; CDR3 protein: CASSPFTRDRLRRRNTGELFF
J gene: TRBJ2-7; V gene: TRBV9; D gene: TRBD2; CDR3 DNA: TGTGCCAGTGGCGGGGGTTTGAGCTCCTACGAGCAGTACTTC; CDR3 protein: CASGGGLSSYEQYF
J gene: TRBJ2-5; V gene: TRBV6-1; D gene: .; CDR3 DNA: TGTGCCAGCAAGAAAACAGGCCAAGAGACCCAGTACTTC; CDR3 protein: CASKKTGQETQYF
J gene: TRBJ2-7; V gene: TRBV7-9; D gene: TRBD1; CDR3 DNA: TGTGCCAGCAGCTTAGGACAGGGGGCGGAATACGAGCAGTACTTC; CDR3 protein: CASSLGQGAEYEQYF
J gene: TRBJ2-7; V gene: TRBV7-9; D gene: .; CDR3 DNA: TGTGCCAGCAGCTTGGTAGGGATGGGAGTCGAGCAGTACTTC; CDR3 protein: CASSLVGMGVEQYF
J gene: TRBJ2-3; V gene: TRBV27; D gene: TRBD1; CDR3 DNA: TGTGCCAGCAGACCGGGACAGGGATTCACAGATACGCAGTATTTT; CDR3 protein: CASRPGQGFTDTQYF
J gene: TRBJ1-3; V gene: TRBV4-3; D gene: .; CDR3 DNA: TGCGCCAGCAGCCAAGCGAGGCAGGGTGCTGGAAACACCATATATTTT; CDR3 protein: CASSQARQGAGNTIYF
J gene: TRBJ2-6; V gene: TRBV27; D gene: TRBD1; CDR3 DNA: TGTGCCAGCAGTTCAACCCGGGACAGGGTCTCTGGGGCCAACGTCCTGACTTTC; CDR3 protein: CASSSTRDRVSGANVLTF
J gene: TRBJ2-5; V gene: TRBV27; D gene: .; CDR3 DNA: TGTGCCAGCAGTTTATTTCGCGGCGGCTTCCAAGAGACCCAGTACTTC; CDR3 protein: CASSLFRGGFQETQYF
J gene: TRBJ1-5; V gene: TRBV13; D gene: TRBD1; CDR3 DNA: TGTGCCAGCAGCTTAGGGACAGGGGTAACCCAGCATTTT; CDR3 protein: CASSLGTGVTQHF